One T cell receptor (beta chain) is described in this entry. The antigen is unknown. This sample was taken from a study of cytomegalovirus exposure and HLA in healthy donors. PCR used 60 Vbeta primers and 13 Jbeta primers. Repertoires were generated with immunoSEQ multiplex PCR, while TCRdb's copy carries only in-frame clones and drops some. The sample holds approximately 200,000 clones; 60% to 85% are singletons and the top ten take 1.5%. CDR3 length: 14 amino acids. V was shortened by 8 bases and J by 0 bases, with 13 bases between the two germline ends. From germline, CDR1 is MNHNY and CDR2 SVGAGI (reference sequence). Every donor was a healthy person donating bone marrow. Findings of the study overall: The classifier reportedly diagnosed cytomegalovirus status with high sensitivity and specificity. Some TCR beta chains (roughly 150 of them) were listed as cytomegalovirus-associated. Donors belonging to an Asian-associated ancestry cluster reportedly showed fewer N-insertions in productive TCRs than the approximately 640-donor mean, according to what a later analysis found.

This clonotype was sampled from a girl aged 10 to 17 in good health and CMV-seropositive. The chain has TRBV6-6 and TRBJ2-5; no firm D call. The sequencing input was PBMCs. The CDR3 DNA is TGTGCCAGCCAGGCTTTGGCCTACCAAGAGACCCAGTACTTC. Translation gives CASQALAYQETQYF.